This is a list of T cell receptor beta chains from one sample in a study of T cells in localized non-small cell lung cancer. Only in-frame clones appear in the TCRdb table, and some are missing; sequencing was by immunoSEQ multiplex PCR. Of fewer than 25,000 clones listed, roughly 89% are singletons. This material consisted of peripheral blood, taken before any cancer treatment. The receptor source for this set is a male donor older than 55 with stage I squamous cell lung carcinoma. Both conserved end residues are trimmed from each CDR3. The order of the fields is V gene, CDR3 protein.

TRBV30 AWGGEANVLT
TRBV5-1 ASSAGTGGEKLF
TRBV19 ASSYQRTVNTEAF
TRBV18 ASSPGQGGVETQY
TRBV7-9 ASSLVGPTSHQPQH
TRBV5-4 ASRSWRSQVTEAF
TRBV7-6 ASSSGRQVGVSYEQY
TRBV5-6 ASSFTTGAETQY
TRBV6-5 ASRDRGAWNTEAF
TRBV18 ASSPGLAATGELF
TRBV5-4 ASSLGEQETQY
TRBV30 AWSIRRAGDLNTEAF
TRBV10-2 ASSESFRTGLTYEQY
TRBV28 ASSRGTTPYEAF
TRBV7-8 ASSLDRITEAF
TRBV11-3 ASSLGTDPTEQY
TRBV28 ASSLSSGAQETQY
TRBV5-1 ASRVTENSYEQY
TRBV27 ASSLSASKPLH
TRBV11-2 ASSTSGTVSPPLH
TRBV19 ASSIERLAGARVTGELF
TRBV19 ASSPTWGNQPQH
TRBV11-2 ASSFGPGTEAF
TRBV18 ASSLLRGATNEKLF
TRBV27 ASSLFRDSPLH
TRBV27 ASSLSGGRSNYGYT
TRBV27 ASSLDRVRALGMNTEAF
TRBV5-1 ASSLTAGWATTNEKLF
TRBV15 ATSRDRTGGINEQY
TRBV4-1 ASSLQPGGKEKLF
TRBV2 ASRRGGPTEAF
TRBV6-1 ASSVKRDTQY
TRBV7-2 ASSSLQGLKYGYT
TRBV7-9 ASSHGDRQNEKLF
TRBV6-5 ASSYGQEDTGELF
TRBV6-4 ASRGQSTGYT
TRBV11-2 ASSFPGGGYGYT
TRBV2 ASSDRMGTEAF
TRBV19 ASTGGTDTQY
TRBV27 ASSSRIGSSYEQY
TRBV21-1 ASSKERDSYNEQF
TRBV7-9 ASSATGWASPLH
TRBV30 AWSAPAGRNYGYT
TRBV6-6 ASSSFRNYGYT
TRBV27 ASSSNRGTGELF
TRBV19 ASSPPGLLAGNTIY
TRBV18 ASSPRDSGGGAEQY
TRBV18 ASSQDYRRAYEQY
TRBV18 ASSAEGGNTIY
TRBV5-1 ASSLDGLGGETQY
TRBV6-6 ASSSGGGYGYT
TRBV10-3 AISEYSGQVGTEAF
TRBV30 AWRTRTDSPLH